This TCR beta chain is from a study of technical replicates of blood from a few donors. V was cut by 8 bases and J by 1 base, with 8 bases left in between. Germline V gene data show CDR1 as SGHTA and CDR2 as FQGTGA. CDR3 length equals 12 residues. Assay used: immunoSEQ multiplex PCR; TCRdb lists only in-frame clones, some missing. Of tens of thousands of clones in the sample, roughly 92% were seen once. Sequenced material: T cells isolated from PBMCs. The rearrangement uses TRBV7-3 and TRBJ1-1; D gene unclear. This TCR came from a human donor in good health. The CDR3 coding sequence is TGTGCCAGCGGAGATGGGAACACTGAAGCTTTCTTT. Its translation is CASGDGNTEAFF.